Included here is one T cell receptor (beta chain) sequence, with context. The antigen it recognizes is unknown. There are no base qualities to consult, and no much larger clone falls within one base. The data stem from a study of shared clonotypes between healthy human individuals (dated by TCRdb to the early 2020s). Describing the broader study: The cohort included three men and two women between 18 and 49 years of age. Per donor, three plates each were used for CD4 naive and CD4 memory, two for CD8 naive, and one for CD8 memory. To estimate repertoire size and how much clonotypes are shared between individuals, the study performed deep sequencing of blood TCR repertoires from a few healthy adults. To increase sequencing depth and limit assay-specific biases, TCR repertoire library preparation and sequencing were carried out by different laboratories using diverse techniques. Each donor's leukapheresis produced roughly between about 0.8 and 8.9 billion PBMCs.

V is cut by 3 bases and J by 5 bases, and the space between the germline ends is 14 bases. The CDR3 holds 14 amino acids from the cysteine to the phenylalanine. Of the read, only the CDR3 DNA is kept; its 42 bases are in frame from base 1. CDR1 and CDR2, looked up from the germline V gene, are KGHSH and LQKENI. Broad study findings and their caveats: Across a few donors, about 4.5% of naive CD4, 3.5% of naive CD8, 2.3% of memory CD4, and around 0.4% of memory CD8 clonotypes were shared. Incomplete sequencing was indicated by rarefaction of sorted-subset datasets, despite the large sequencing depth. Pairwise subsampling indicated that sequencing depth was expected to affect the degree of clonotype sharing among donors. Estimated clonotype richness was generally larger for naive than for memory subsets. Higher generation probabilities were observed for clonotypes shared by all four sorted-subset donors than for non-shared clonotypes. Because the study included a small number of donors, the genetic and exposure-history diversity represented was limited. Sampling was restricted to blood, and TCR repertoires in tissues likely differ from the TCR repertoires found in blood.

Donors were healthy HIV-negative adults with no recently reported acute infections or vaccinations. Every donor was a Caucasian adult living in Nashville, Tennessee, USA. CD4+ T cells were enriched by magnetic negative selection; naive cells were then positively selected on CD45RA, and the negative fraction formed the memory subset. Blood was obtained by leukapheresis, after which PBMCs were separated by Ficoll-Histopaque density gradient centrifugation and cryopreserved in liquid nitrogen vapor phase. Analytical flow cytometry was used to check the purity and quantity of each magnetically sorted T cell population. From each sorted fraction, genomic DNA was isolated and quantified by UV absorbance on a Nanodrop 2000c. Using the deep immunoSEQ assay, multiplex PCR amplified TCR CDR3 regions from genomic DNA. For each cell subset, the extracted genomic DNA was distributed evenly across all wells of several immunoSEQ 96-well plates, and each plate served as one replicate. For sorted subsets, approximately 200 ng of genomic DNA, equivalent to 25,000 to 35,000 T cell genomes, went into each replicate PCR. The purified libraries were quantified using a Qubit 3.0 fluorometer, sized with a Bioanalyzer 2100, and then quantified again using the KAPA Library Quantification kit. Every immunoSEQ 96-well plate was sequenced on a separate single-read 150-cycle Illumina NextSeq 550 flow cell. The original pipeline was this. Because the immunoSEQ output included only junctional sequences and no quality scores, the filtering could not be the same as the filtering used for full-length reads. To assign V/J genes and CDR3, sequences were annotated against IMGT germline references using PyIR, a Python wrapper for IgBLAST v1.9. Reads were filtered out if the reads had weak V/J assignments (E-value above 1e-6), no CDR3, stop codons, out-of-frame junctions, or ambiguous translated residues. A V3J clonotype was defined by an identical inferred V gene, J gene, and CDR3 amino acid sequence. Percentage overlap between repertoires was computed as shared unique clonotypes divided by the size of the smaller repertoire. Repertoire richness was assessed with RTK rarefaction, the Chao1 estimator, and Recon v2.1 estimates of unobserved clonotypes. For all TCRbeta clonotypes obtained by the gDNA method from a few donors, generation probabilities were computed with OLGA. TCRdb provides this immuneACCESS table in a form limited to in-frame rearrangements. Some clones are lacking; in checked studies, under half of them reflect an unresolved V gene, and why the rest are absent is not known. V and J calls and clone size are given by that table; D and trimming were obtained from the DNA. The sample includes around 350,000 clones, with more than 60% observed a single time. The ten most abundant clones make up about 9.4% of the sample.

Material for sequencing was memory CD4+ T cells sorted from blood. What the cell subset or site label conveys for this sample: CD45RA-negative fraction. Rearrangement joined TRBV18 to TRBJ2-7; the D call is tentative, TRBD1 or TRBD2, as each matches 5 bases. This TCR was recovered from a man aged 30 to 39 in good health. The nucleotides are TGTGCCAGCTCACCGGGACCCGCTGAGGACGAGCAGTACTTC. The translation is CASSPGPAEDEQYF.